This T cell receptor beta chain was retrieved from a study of blood T cells in healthy people across ages (dated by TCRdb to the mid-2010s). With regard to the full study: Template switching captured roughly one uniquely barcoded TCR beta cDNA molecule per two T cells in model experiments. Donors were grouped into four age groups: young (average roughly 15 years), middle-aged (39), aged (roughly 67) and long-lived (about 90). Using deep sequencing normalized with unique cDNA molecular identifiers, the study measured how TCR beta repertoire diversity changes with age. For two donors (one aged 18 to 30 and one aged 80 or older), the study analyzed two additional independent replicas of 1 million unique cDNA reads from the same blood draw. Donors of different ages were randomly distributed across sequencing lanes to avoid experimental bias. Overall results and qualifications from the work: Bulk unsorted PBMC profiling prevented conclusive comparison of naive and antigen-experienced compartments. Compared with the aged group, the long-lived group had more naive CD4+ T cells, fewer expanded clones and increased TCR diversity, suggesting age selection. A strong correlation was found between observed TCR beta diversity and the percentage of naive T cells measured by flow cytometry. Observed TCR beta diversity per million T cells fell roughly linearly with age, and a significant reduction was already apparent by age roughly 40. Because donor CMV infection status was unknown, age-related changes in expanded clonotypes were potentially confounded. Estimates of total diversity based on one million sequenced T cells were considered lower bounds and underestimates.

The CDR3 spans 14 residues, from the cysteine through the phenylalanine. The kept DNA is CDR3 alone, 42 bases in frame from the first base. The germline V gene (reference sequence) yields LGHDT for CDR1 and YNNKEL for CDR2. The germline ends are 9 bases apart after V is trimmed by 0 bases and J by 6 bases. Of note for this clonotype: It lacks a known antigen. No quality values exist for individual bases; no much larger clone is one base distant.

Library preparation employed 5' RACE. The sequencer was an Illumina HiSeq 2500. The second PCR ran for about 6 to 12 cycles and used a J-beta primer mix along with a sample-barcoded 5' primer. A template-switch 5' adaptor carrying 12 random nucleotides introduced a unique molecular identifier onto each TCR beta cDNA molecule. Each sample yielded at least 3 million CDR3-containing paired-end reads. First-strand cDNA was synthesized from all RNA with the Mint cDNA synthesis kit, primed by a TRBC-specific oligonucleotide. After uracil-DNA glycosylase treatment, a first 18-cycle PCR used universal primers M1SS and BC2_uni_R on all cDNA. The authors' analysis ran thus. Normalization of each sample was performed by random selection of 1 million high-quality reads, each carrying a distinct molecular identifier. Instead of being binned into consensus sequences, reads that shared molecular identifiers were thrown out. CDR3 identification, clonotype clustering and error correction used MiTCR with a Q25 quality threshold and the strictest error-elimination algorithm. A nonparametric unseen species model with Euler transformation was used to estimate a lower bound on total TCR beta diversity. TCRdb ran its own pipeline on the public reads, namely fastp trimming at Q25 and MiXCR clone calling, and kept in-frame beta chains. Identical CDR3 protein sequences are pooled into one entry, listed with their most common genes and DNA. TCRdb, rather than the study authors, made the V and J calls. The sample table lists about 1.4 million distinct CDR3 sequences, roughly 59% of them with a count of one. Approximately 7% of the sample lies in the top ten.

Systemically healthy Caucasian individuals from Russia, 35 to 50 in total and aged roughly 6 to 100 years, were included as donors. About 9.6 milliliters of peripheral blood were collected from each donor into EDTA-treated Vacutainer tubes. Ficoll-Paque density-gradient centrifugation was used to isolate PBMCs, with at least 6.5 million obtained per sample. Trizol reagent was used to extract total RNA from the PBMCs, yielding at least 5.5 micrograms per sample. Naive CD45RAhigh/CD27high T cell percentages were measured by flow cytometry on a PBMC aliquot from every donor. Sample: blood. The receptor was isolated from a man younger than 35 in good health. The rearrangement combines TRBV3-1 with TRBJ2-1, with the D segment identity uncertain. The CDR3 region has the sequence CASSQEYTRNEQFF. The nucleotides read TGTGCCAGCAGCCAAGAGTATACACGCAATGAGCAGTTCTTC.